This T cell receptor (beta chain) was captured in a study of vaccination and CD4 T cells after COVID-19. Study as a whole: Controls had a CEFX pool, an HIV-1 Nef pool, or no peptide added.

Germline assignment: CDR1 KGHDR and CDR2 SFDVKD. V shed 4 bases and J shed 2 bases, with 6 bases lying between them. CDR3 length: 13 residues. Treatment reported: roughly 11-day PBMC culture with coronavirus spike peptide pools or control peptides (ViraFEST assay). Sequence data for DNA of cultured CD4+ T cells were generated by the Oncomine TCR Beta short-read assay. TCRdb re-analysed the PCR reads in MiXCR, keeping a single row per CDR3 protein. The data hold about 18,000 distinct CDR3 sequences, with less than 65% observed a single time. Turning to this clonotype: The antigen is not known.

The V call is TRBV24-1, the J call TRBJ2-3, with D unclear. Sequenced input: CD4+ T cells from blood, cultured in vitro. This clonotype was sampled from a human donor who had recovered from COVID-19. The CDR3 region has the DNA TGTGCCACCAGTGACTCATACACAGATACGCAGTATTTT. This gives the protein CATSDSYTDTQYF.